This T cell receptor (beta chain) was profiled in a study of T cell repertoires in cytomegalovirus infection. Study results and caveats: Dominating the ex vivo response were TCR beta clonotypes that were CMV-specific and HLA-C-restricted.

TCRdb used MiXCR to reprocess the reads, holding one entry per CDR3 protein. The sample yields about 920,000 distinct CDR3 sequences, 31% seen once. CDR1 is MNHEY, CDR2 SVGEGT, per germline. The CDR3 loop spans 15 amino acids. As for this clonotype: The antigen remains undetermined. Relative to the germline gene, one junction end is altered; a read error may explain this.

The sequence was obtained from a human donor in good health (CMV status not recorded). Some clones in this sample may be carry-over from other donors' samples. The sequenced sample was cultured CD8+ T cells from PBMCs, obtained from culture after CMV antigen stimulation. The chain uses TRBV6-2 or TRBV6-3 and TRBJ2-3; TRBD1 aligns across 8 bases. The CDR3 here is CDSGWDRLSSDTQYF. CDR3 sequence (DNA): TGTGACAGCGGCTGGGACAGGCTTTCGTCGGATACGCAGTATTTT.